This paragraph covers one T cell receptor beta chain sequence. The antigen remains unidentified. This entry is derived from a study of CXCR3-negative and CXCR3-positive naive CD8 T cells. Findings of the study overall: Unlike memory cells, which differed, naive CXCR3-negative and CXCR3-positive cells had similar TRBV-TRBJ usage.

UMI-tagged TRB cDNA libraries were built via 5' RACE. TCRdb re-called the 5' RACE reads and gives one entry per CDR3 protein, without DNA. This sample carries approximately 83,000 distinct CDR3 sequences, with about 1.6% going to the ten biggest clones. Per the germline V gene, CDR1 is SGHKS and CDR2 is YYEKEE (reference sequence). CDR3 length: 17 residues. A CD45RO-CCR7+CD27+CD95- profile was what naive CD8+ T cells displayed. Sample: naive CXCR3- CD8+ T cells from blood. Described subset: CD45RO-CCR7+CD27+CD95- naive CD8+ T cells lacking CXCR3 (TNR3-). The rearrangement links TRBV5-5 to TRBJ2-1; TCRdb names TRBD1, which stays unverified in the absence of DNA. This clonotype originated in a human donor in good health. Some clones in this sample may be carry-over from other donors' samples. The CDR3 is CASSAERPGPLYNEQFF.